This T cell receptor (beta chain) was recovered during a study of PD-1 blockade in mismatch repair-deficient tumors. In the study overall: Enrolled about 2013-2017, patients had progressing, pretreated mismatch repair-deficient cancers of 12 types. Whole-study results and caveats: After pembrolizumab, tumor-resident clones rose rapidly, then generally contracted before radiologic responses.

A note on this clone: Its antigen is not known.

V was pared by 3 bases and J by 8 bases, with 17 bases between. The CDR3 is 14 amino acids. Germline V gives CDR1 GTSNPN, CDR2 SVGIG (reference sequence). Every patient had mismatch repair deficiency by PCR or immunohistochemistry. This table comes from immunoSEQ multiplex PCR, and its TCRdb copy is limited to in-frame clones, with some not included. The sample yields about 51,000 clones, approximately 80% seen once. Sequencing was performed on peripheral blood, taken 4 weeks after starting pembrolizumab. This sequence joins TRBV30 and TRBJ2-1; perhaps TRBD1 as D (5 bases). This TCR was recovered from an adult with mismatch repair-deficient cancer. The CDR3: CAWSPGPGRDEQFF. Written as DNA, the CDR3 is TGTGCCTGGAGCCCAGGGCCTGGCCGGGATGAGCAGTTCTTC.